Listed below are T cell receptor beta chains from one sample, sequenced in a study of CD8 T cells in Susac syndrome. TCRdb re-derived calls from the immunoSEQ multiplex PCR reads in MiXCR, one entry per CDR3 protein. The data show roughly 130,000 distinct CDR3 sequences, about 95% seen once. The sample consisted of CD4+ T cells from PBMCs. The receptors originated from a human donor with multiple sclerosis. The CDR3 runs from the conserved cysteine through the conserved F or W. D genes are given only for firm matches. Size is stated for part of the rows, as once, few or many counts, or as a class when the clone is expanded.

>NA|TRBJ2-3|TRBV6-2/TRBV6-3|NA
CASSQTDTQYF
TGTGCCAGCAGTCAAACAGATACGCAGTATTTT
>NA|TRBJ2-3|TRBV4-3|NA
CASSQERSRGGTDTQYF
TGCGCCAGCAGCCAAGAGCGTTCGAGGGGGGGCACAGATACGCAGTATTTT
>TRBD1|TRBJ2-7|TRBV29-1|NA
CSVQDRASYEQYF
TGCAGCGTACAAGACAGGGCTTCCTACGAGCAGTACTTC
>NA|TRBJ2-7|TRBV7-6|NA
CASSLRGREQYF
TGTGCCAGCAGCTTAAGGGGCCGGGAGCAGTACTTC
>NA|TRBJ2-1|TRBV5-1|few
CASSLESGADEQFF
TGCGCCAGCAGCTTGGAATCGGGGGCCGATGAGCAGTTCTTC
>NA|TRBJ1-1|TRBV30|NA
CAWRTYLGTEAFF
TGTGCCTGGAGAACATACTTGGGCACTGAAGCTTTCTTT
>NA|TRBJ1-1|TRBV3-1|few
CASSQVPTEAFF
TGTGCCAGCAGCCAAGTTCCTACTGAAGCTTTCTTT
>NA|TRBJ2-7|TRBV7-9|NA
CASSPGPPGADEQYF
TGTGCCAGCAGCCCTGGCCCTCCGGGGGCGGACGAGCAGTACTTC
>TRBD2|TRBJ2-1|TRBV9|NA
CASSGPGTRGSNEQFF
TGTGCCAGCAGCGGTCCCGGGACTAGGGGCTCGAATGAGCAGTTCTTC
>NA|TRBJ2-7|TRBV20-1|NA
CSARDLVGGDYEQYF
TGCAGTGCTAGAGATTTAGTGGGCGGGGACTACGAGCAGTACTTC
>NA|TRBJ2-2|TRBV4-3|NA
CASSQEFQPGELFF
TGCGCCAGCAGCCAAGAGTTCCAACCCGGGGAGCTGTTTTTT
>NA|TRBJ1-6|TRBV7-9|NA
CASSLWGGQRRNSPLHF
TGTGCCAGCAGCTTATGGGGAGGACAGAGACGAAATTCACCCCTCCACTTT
>NA|TRBJ1-2|TRBV20-1|NA
CSASGSGQHGYTF
TGCAGTGCTAGTGGGTCAGGGCAGCATGGCTACACCTTC
>NA|TRBJ2-5|TRBV10-3|NA
CAIALGGVAETQYF
TGTGCCATCGCTTTAGGGGGAGTGGCAGAGACCCAGTACTTC
>NA|TRBJ2-1|TRBV2|once
CASSGGQVPSHEQFF
TGTGCCAGCAGTGGCGGGCAGGTTCCAAGCCATGAGCAGTTCTTC
>TRBD1|TRBJ2-3|TRBV27|NA
CATTTGTGTTDTQYF
TGTGCCACCACAACCGGGACAGGGACAACAGATACGCAGTATTTT
>NA|TRBJ1-6|TRBV27|NA
CASSPDRSNSPLHF
TGTGCCAGCAGCCCCGACAGAAGTAATTCACCCCTCCACTTT
>NA|TRBJ2-1|TRBV27|NA
CASSLFSYNEQFF
TGTGCCAGCAGTTTATTTTCCTACAATGAGCAGTTCTTC
>NA|TRBJ1-1|TRBV20-1|NA
CSVRLNMNTEAFF
TGCAGTGTTCGGTTGAACATGAACACTGAAGCTTTCTTT
>TRBD1|TRBJ1-4|TRBV20-1|NA
CSATIGGTGGEKLFF
TGCAGTGCTACCATAGGAGGGACAGGGGGGGAAAAACTGTTTTTT
>TRBD2|TRBJ2-1|TRBV5-1|NA
CASSFGEAGGYNEQFF
TGCGCCAGCAGCTTCGGGGAAGCGGGGGGCTACAATGAGCAGTTCTTC
>TRBD1|TRBJ1-4|TRBV4-3|NA
CASSLGTGQVDEKLFF
TGCGCCAGCAGCCTCGGCACCGGACAGGTCGATGAAAAACTGTTTTTT
>NA|TRBJ1-1|TRBV12-3/TRBV12-4|NA
CASTPGGGYPNTEAFF
TGTGCCAGCACCCCGGGAGGTGGGTACCCGAACACTGAAGCTTTCTTT
>TRBD1|TRBJ1-2|TRBV2|NA
CASDPGQGFYGYTF
TGTGCCAGCGACCCGGGACAGGGTTTCTATGGCTACACCTTC
>TRBD2|TRBJ2-1|TRBV20-1|NA
CSSRRLAGGGPHNEQFF
TGCAGTTCGAGGAGGCTAGCGGGAGGTGGTCCCCACAATGAGCAGTTCTTC
>TRBD2|TRBJ2-3|TRBV20-1|once
CSAGTSGTFSTDTQYF
TGCAGTGCAGGGACTAGCGGGACCTTTTCCACAGATACGCAGTATTTT
>TRBD1|TRBJ1-1|TRBV20-1|NA
CSAGDRGSNTEAFF
TGCAGTGCCGGGGACAGGGGGTCGAACACTGAAGCTTTCTTT
>TRBD1|TRBJ2-7|TRBV29-1|NA
CSVVWTGPGEQYF
TGCAGCGTTGTCTGGACAGGACCCGGCGAGCAGTACTTC
>TRBD2|TRBJ2-1|TRBV19|NA
CASSQLAGNNEQFF
TGTGCCAGTAGTCAACTAGCGGGGAACAATGAGCAGTTCTTC
>NA|TRBJ1-2|TRBV6-6|NA
CASRRPQGINYGYTF
TGTGCCAGCAGACGACCGCAGGGTATCAACTATGGCTACACCTTC
>TRBD1|TRBJ1-2|TRBV12-3/TRBV12-4|NA
CASSSQGAYGYTF
TGTGCCAGCAGTTCCCAGGGGGCGTATGGCTACACCTTC
>NA|TRBJ1-1|TRBV10-3|once
CALQELGNTEAFF
TGTGCCCTCCAGGAATTGGGGAACACTGAAGCTTTCTTT
>NA|TRBJ1-5|TRBV23-1|NA
CASSQRTPNQPQHF
TGCGCCAGCAGTCAAAGGACACCTAATCAGCCCCAGCATTTT
>NA|TRBJ2-2|TRBV18|NA
CASSRGPDTGELFF
TGTGCCAGCTCACGAGGTCCGGACACCGGGGAGCTGTTTTTT
>TRBD1|TRBJ2-1|TRBV20-1|NA
CSAYRGGQFF
TGCAGTGCTTACAGGGGCGGTCAGTTCTTC
>NA|TRBJ1-1|TRBV4-2|few
CASSQEGVMNTEAFF
TGTGCCAGCAGCCAAGAGGGTGTGATGAACACTGAAGCTTTCTTT
>NA|TRBJ2-5|TRBV25-1|NA
CASSGFPVVKGTQYF
TGTGCCAGCAGTGGGTTCCCGGTGGTGAAGGGGACCCAGTACTTC
>NA|TRBJ2-2|TRBV12-3/TRBV12-4|NA
CASSFSGEATGELFF
TGTGCCAGCAGTTTCTCCGGGGAAGCCACCGGGGAGCTGTTTTTT
>NA|TRBJ2-1|TRBV10-3|NA
CAISEPRLAIDEQFF
TGTGCCATCAGTGAGCCGCGGCTAGCGATCGATGAGCAGTTCTTC
>TRBD2|TRBJ2-5|TRBV9|NA
CASSRTSGLQETQYF
TGTGCCAGCAGCCGGACTAGCGGGCTCCAAGAGACCCAGTACTTC
>NA|TRBJ1-1|TRBV2|few
CASSEVVRGTEAFF
TGTGCCAGCAGTGAAGTTGTCAGGGGCACTGAAGCTTTCTTT
>TRBD1|TRBJ1-2|TRBV20-1|NA
CSARDRTGYDGYTF
TGCAGTGCTAGGGACCGGACAGGTTATGATGGCTACACCTTC
>NA|TRBJ1-4|TRBV2|once
CASSYYGANEKLFF
TGTGCCAGCAGTTATTATGGGGCTAATGAAAAACTGTTTTTT
>TRBD1|TRBJ2-3|TRBV11-2|NA
CASSPSGQGADTQYF
TGTGCCAGCAGCCCGTCGGGACAGGGAGCAGATACGCAGTATTTT
>NA|TRBJ2-7|TRBV20-1|NA
CSASRSGSLTYEQYF
TGCAGTGCTAGCCGGTCGGGCAGTCTGACCTACGAGCAGTACTTC
>NA|TRBJ1-5|TRBV29-1|NA
CSVRGSNQPQHF
TGCAGCGTACGAGGGAGCAATCAGCCCCAGCATTTT
>TRBD1|TRBJ1-2|TRBV5-4|NA
CASSQDRGYGYTF
TGTGCCAGCAGCCAGGACAGGGGCTATGGCTACACCTTC
>TRBD1|TRBJ2-7|TRBV28|NA
CASRPGGQPYEQYF
TGTGCCAGCAGACCTGGGGGACAGCCATACGAGCAGTACTTC
>NA|TRBJ2-7|TRBV20-1|NA
CSADDLAEQYF
TGCAGTGCCGATGACTTGGCCGAGCAGTACTTC
>NA|TRBJ1-2|TRBV29-1|NA
CSVEESLTGTNYGYTF
TGCAGCGTTGAAGAGAGCCTCACAGGGACTAACTATGGCTACACCTTC
>NA|TRBJ1-6|TRBV4-3|NA
CASSRGHGNSPLHF
TGCGCCAGCAGCCGGGGACACGGAAATTCACCCCTCCACTTT
>TRBD1|TRBJ2-2|TRBV29-1|NA
CSVVTGGQNTGELFF
TGCAGCGTAGTGACAGGGGGCCAGAACACCGGGGAGCTGTTTTTT
>TRBD2|TRBJ2-1|TRBV15|NA
CATSREGSGISLFDEQFF
TGTGCCACCAGCAGAGAAGGTAGCGGGATTAGTTTGTTCGATGAGCAGTTCTTC
>TRBD2|TRBJ2-7|TRBV4-1|NA
CASSQTVGTSSTYEQYF
TGCGCCAGCAGCCAAACGGTTGGGACTAGCAGTACCTACGAGCAGTACTTC
>NA|TRBJ1-6|TRBV27|NA
CASSFLPRTNSPLHF
TGTGCCAGCAGTTTCCTCCCGAGAACCAATTCACCCCTCCACTTT